This T cell receptor (beta chain) was sequenced during a study of shared clonotypes between healthy human individuals. About the research overall: Aged 18 to 49, the donors were a couple of women and three men. The study used three CD4 naive, three CD4 memory, two CD8 naive and one CD8 memory plate per donor.

Pooled CD45RO+ cells and CCR7-negative CD45RA+ TemRA cells made up CD8 memory. Per the study methods: ImmunoSEQ gave junction-only sequences without quality scores, so filtering differed. TCRdb's table, derived via immunoSEQ multiplex PCR, lists solely in-frame clones and lacks some. The DNA gave D and trimming, while V, J and clone size come from that table. Of approximately 350,000 clones listed, just over 95% are singletons. Germline assignment: CDR1 SGHRS and CDR2 YFSETQ. Trimming cost V 3 bases and J 4 bases; bases outside gene matches: 9. This CDR3 spans 16 amino acids. The material sequenced was memory CD8+ T cells sorted from blood. Specified subset: CD45RO+ cells pooled with CCR7-negative TemRA cells. J is TRBJ1-4 and V is TRBV5-1; 7 bases agree with TRBD1. The sequence came from a man aged 25 to 40 in good health. CDR3: CASSSTGTALNEKLFF. DNA of the CDR3: TGCGCCAGCAGCTCTACCGGGACAGCCCTTAATGAAAAACTGTTTTTT. Full variable domain (outside the CDR3, taken from reference TRBV5-1 and TRBJ1-4): KAGVTQTPRYLIKTRGQQVTLSCSPISGHRSVSWYQQTPGQGLQFLFEYFSETQRNKGNFPGRFSGRQFSNSRSEMNVSTLELGDSALYLCASSSTGTALNEKLFFGSGTQLSVL.